This T cell receptor beta chain was found in a study of cytomegalovirus exposure and HLA in healthy donors. Comment on this clone: The antigen is unknown.

Regarding the study as a whole: In a later analysis, a genetic analysis reported fewer productive-TCR N-insertions in an Asian-associated ancestry cluster than the cohort average. TRBV6-2, TRBV6-3 and some other V segments were excluded as indistinguishable.

CDR3 length: 12 amino acids. V lost 3 bases and J lost 6, with 10 bases in between. Germline loops: CDR1 SGHNT, CDR2 YYREEE (reference sequence). A multiplex PCR was run with 60 Vbeta primers and 13 Jbeta primers. Only in-frame clones appear in the TCRdb table, and some are missing; sequencing was by immunoSEQ multiplex PCR. This specimen shows nearly 200,000 clones; the ten leading clones hold 0.65% to 0.75%. V and J are TRBV5-4 and TRBJ2-7, with D possibly being TRBD1 (6 bases). The TCR comes from a boy between 5 and 17 years old in good health and CMV-seronegative. The sample was PBMCs. The CDR3, as DNA: TGTGCCAGCAGCTCGATCAGGGGCGAGCAGTACTTC. Translation: CASSSIRGEQYF.